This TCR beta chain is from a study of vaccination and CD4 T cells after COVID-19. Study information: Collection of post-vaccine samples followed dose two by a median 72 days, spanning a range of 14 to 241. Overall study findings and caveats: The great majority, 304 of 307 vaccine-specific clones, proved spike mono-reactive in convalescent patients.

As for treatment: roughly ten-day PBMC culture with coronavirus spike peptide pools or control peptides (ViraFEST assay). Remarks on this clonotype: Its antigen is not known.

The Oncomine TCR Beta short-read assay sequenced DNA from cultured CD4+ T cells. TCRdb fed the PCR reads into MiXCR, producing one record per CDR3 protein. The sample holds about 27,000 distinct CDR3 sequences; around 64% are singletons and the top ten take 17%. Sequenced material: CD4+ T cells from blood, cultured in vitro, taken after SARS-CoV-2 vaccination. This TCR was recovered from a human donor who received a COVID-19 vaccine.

In DNA form, the CDR3 reads TGTGCCAGCAGCAGAACGTCAGGGGTAGGGCAGGGCTACACCTTC. Translated: CASSRTSGVGQGYTF. The gene calls are TRBV27 and TRBJ1-2, with TRBD1 as a possible D gene (6 bases). Between the trimmed V and J ends, which lost 6 bases and 8 bases, there was a span of 22 bases. Germline-derived CDR1 and CDR2 are MNHEY and SMNVEV (reference sequence). The CDR3 contains 15 residues.